The present TCR beta chain was sequenced within a study of cytomegalovirus exposure and HLA in healthy donors. In the PCR, 60 Vbeta and 13 Jbeta primers were used. Only in-frame clones appear in the TCRdb table, and some are missing; sequencing was by immunoSEQ multiplex PCR. The data show 100,000 to 120,000 clones, with 78% seen just once and 1% to 1.5% held by the top ten. Germline V lookup: CDR1 SQVTM, CDR2 ANQGSEA. Unmatched junction bases numbered 5, after V lost 7 bases and J lost 0 bases. The CDR3 runs 13 residues. The specimen was PBMCs. J is TRBJ1-1 and V is TRBV29-1; 7 bases line up with TRBD1. The source is a man aged 30 to 45 in good health and CMV-seronegative. CDR3 sequence: CSGTGQMNTEAFF. The CDR3 DNA is TGCAGCGGTACGGGACAGATGAACACTGAAGCTTTCTTT.